The 32 T cell receptor beta chains given below trace back to one sample, sequenced in a study of T cells after yellow fever vaccination. TCRdb processed the 5' RACE reads anew with MiXCR; each CDR3 protein has one entry. This sample has under 200,000 distinct CDR3 sequences, with almost 7% found just once. The sequencing here drew on CD4+ T cells sorted from PBMCs, taken about 5 days after the first yellow fever vaccination. The receptor source for this set is a man younger than 35 who received the YFV17D yellow fever vaccine.

A note on this clonotype: One base away lies a much larger clone, so this may be a sequencing read error. The chain employs TRBV11-2 and TRBJ2-3; 7 bases fit TRBD1. With V trimmed by 5 bases and J by 8 bases, 7 bases remained unmatched. CDR1 is SGHAT, CDR2 FQNNGV, per germline. This CDR3 is 13 amino acids long. This CDR3 reads CASSQGQGVTQYF. As DNA, the CDR3 is TGTGCCAGCAGCCAGGGGCAGGGGGTTACGCAGTATTTT. The full variable domain, rest sourced from reference TRBV11-2 and TRBJ2-3, is EAGVAQSPRYKIIEKRQSVAFWCNPISGHATLYWYQQILGQGPKLLIQFQNNGVVDDSQLPKDRFSAERLKGVDSTLKIQPAKLEDSAVYLCASSQGQGVTQYFGPGTRLTVL.

At least ten counts were recorded for this clonotype. The V gene is TRBV19, the J gene TRBJ1-4; D not certain. This CDR3 has 14 amino acids. CDR1 is LNHDA, CDR2 SQIVND, per germline (reference sequence). V gave up 6 bases and J gave up 0 bases, with 8 bases separating them. In DNA, the CDR3 is TGTGCCAGTAGAACTGGGTCAACTAATGAAAAACTGTTTTTT. This sequence encodes CASRTGSTNEKLFF. Filled out from reference TRBV19 and TRBJ1-4, the complete variable domain reads DGGITQSPKYLFRKEGQNVTLSCEQNLNHDAMYWYRQDPGQGLRLIYYSQIVNDFQKGDIAEGYSVSREKKESFPLTVTSAQKNPTAFYLCASRTGSTNEKLFFGSGTQLSVL.

This sequence joins TRBV5-1 and TRBJ2-7; D not resolved. Germline loops: CDR1 SGHRS, CDR2 YFSETQ. The CDR3 is 14 amino acids. Trimming removed 4 bases at V and 1 base at J, with 12 bases between. The CDR3: CASSKDTESYEQYV. Here the CDR3 DNA reads TGCGCCAGCAGCAAGGATACGGAGTCCTACGAGCAGTACGTC.

This clonotype appeared a few times. The chain combines TRBV4-1 with TRBJ2-6; D tentatively reads TRBD1 or TRBD2 (5 bases each). The germline V gene encodes CDR1 MGHRA and CDR2 YSYEKL. The germline V and J ends were trimmed by 2 bases and 0 bases, with 17 bases remaining between them. This CDR3 is built from 19 residues. CDR3 residues: CASSQPTGTRYSGANVLTF. The DNA for the CDR3 is TGCGCCAGCAGCCAACCCACCGGGACGCGGTACTCTGGGGCCAACGTCCTGACTTTC.

Many counts were recorded for this clonotype. The CDR3, as DNA: TGTGCCAGCTCACAGGCCAGTCTCTTGAACACCGGGGAGCTGTTTTTT. It codes for CASSQASLLNTGELFF. The gene calls are TRBV18 and TRBJ2-2, with no clear D. V shed 4 bases and J shed 1 base, with 13 bases lying between them. Germline V CDR1 and CDR2: KGHSH, LQKENI. This CDR3 spans 16 amino acids. Full variable domain (outside the CDR3, taken from reference TRBV18 and TRBJ2-2): NAGVMQNPRHLVRRRGQEARLRCSPMKGHSHVYWYRQLPEEGLKFMVYLQKENIIDESGMPKERFSAEFPKEGPSILRIQQVVRGDSAAYFCASSQASLLNTGELFFGEGSRLTVL.

This clonotype was recorded a few times. V gene TRBV5-8 combines with J gene TRBJ2-5; TRBD1 aligns across 8 bases. With 2 bases clipped from V and 4 bases from J, the junction kept 13 bases outside the gene matches. CDR3 length equals 17 residues. Germline-derived CDR1 and CDR2 are SGHTS and YDEGEE. As DNA, the CDR3 is TGTGCCAGCAGCTTTGGCGCACAGGGGGGAGCGGGAGAGACCCAGTACTTC. This codes for CASSFGAQGGAGETQYF.

Many counts were recorded for this clonotype. This chain uses TRBV20-1 with TRBJ2-7; 8 bases map to TRBD2. The V segment lost 7 bases and the J segment 3 bases; nucleotides outside the gene matches: 11. The CDR3 is made up of 14 amino acids. CDR1 and CDR2 (germline): DFQATT, SNEGSKA (reference sequence). CDR3 nucleotide sequence: TGCAGTGTCACCCCGGGTAGCGGGGTCTACGAGCAGTACTTC. It is translated as CSVTPGSGVYEQYF.

This clonotype was seen repeatedly, ten times or more. The V and J genes are TRBV7-2 and TRBJ1-5, with a weak D call TRBD1 (6 bases). Per germline, CDR1 SGHTA and CDR2 FQGNSA. This CDR3 is built from 12 residues. V was trimmed by 5 bases and J by 5 bases, leaving 7 bases between them. CDR3 bases: TGTGCCAGCAGCAACAGGGATCAGCCCCAGCATTTT. Encoded protein: CASSNRDQPQHF.

A few counts support this clonotype. The rearrangement links TRBV18 to TRBJ1-2; D is unclear. This CDR3 comprises 15 residues. Trimming took 3 bases from V and 1 from J, leaving 12 bases between them. Germline CDR1 KGHSH, CDR2 LQKENI. CDR3 in DNA: TGTGCCAGCTCACCCGACACCTACCGTAACTATGGCTACACCTTC. It yields the protein CASSPDTYRNYGYTF.

This chain links TRBV6-1 with TRBJ1-1, with D unclear. Germline-derived CDR1 and CDR2 are MNHNS and SASEGT. V lost 11 bases, J lost 0 bases, and 16 bases lay in between. The CDR3 has 14 amino acids. CDR3 DNA: TGTGCCTCTATCGCAAGTATGATGAACACTGAAGCTTTCTTT. Translating gives CASIASMMNTEAFF.

The J gene is TRBJ2-3, the V gene TRBV5-1; no reliable D call. CDR1 is SGHRS and CDR2 is YFSETQ in the germline V gene. V was clipped by 2 bases and J by 0 bases, with 13 bases between them. The CDR3 covers 16 residues. CDR3 sequence reads: CASSFRRAVSTDTQYF. The CDR3 DNA reads as TGCGCCAGCAGCTTCCGAAGGGCGGTGAGCACAGATACGCAGTATTTT.

Of note for this clonotype: A junction boundary mismatches the germline segment, possibly from a read error. V is TRBV5-1 and J is TRBJ2-1; no clear D gene. The CDR3 loop spans 13 amino acids. Germline CDR1 is SGHRS and CDR2 is YFSETQ. The CDR3 here is CASSGSEVSEQFF. The CDR3 nucleotides read TGCGCCAGCAGCGGGTCTGAGGTTTCAGAGCAATTCTTC.

Many counts were recorded for this clonotype. This rearrangement joins TRBV6-2 or TRBV6-3 to TRBJ1-2; possibly TRBD1 for D (5 bases). Germline CDR1 MNHEY, CDR2 SVGEGT. The CDR3 runs to 13 residues. Trimming pared 1 base from V and 2 bases from J, leaving 5 bases between. CDR3 nucleotides: TGTGCCAGCAGTTACTGGGGGAACTATGGCTACACCTTC. Its protein is CASSYWGNYGYTF.

This chain links TRBV25-1 with TRBJ2-7; tentatively, D is TRBD1 (5 bases). V was shortened by 3 bases and J by 1 base, with 10 bases between the two germline ends. Germline V gene lookup returns CDR1 MGHDK and CDR2 SYGVNS. The CDR3 totals 14 residues. CDR3: CASSEEQGSYEQYF. CDR3 coding DNA: TGTGCCAGCAGTGAGGAGCAGGGTTCCTACGAGCAGTACTTC.

The chain uses TRBV4-1 and TRBJ2-1; TRBD2 aligns across 12 bases. In germline, CDR1 is MGHRA, CDR2 YSYEKL. V trimming: 6 bases; J trimming: 4 bases; junction bases outside the gene matches: 31. CDR3 size: 24 residues. CDR3 nucleotides: TGCGCCAGCAGTCCAAGAGACGTTTTGGGTCTGGGGCTAGCGGGGGGGCACCGATACAATGAGCAGTTCTTC. Encoded protein: CASSPRDVLGLGLAGGHRYNEQFF.

Turning to this clonotype: At one boundary the junction diverges from the germline segment, which might be a read error. V is TRBV5-1 and J is TRBJ1-2; perhaps TRBD1 as D (5 bases). The germline V gene has CDR1 SGHRS and CDR2 YFSETQ. The CDR3 spans 14 residues. The CDR3 loop reads CARSLADSNYGYTF. DNA for the CDR3: TGCGCCAGAAGCTTGGCCGACAGTAACTATGGCTACACCTTC.

The chain carries TRBV3-1 and TRBJ2-3; TRBD2 aligns across 10 bases. Germline V lookup: CDR1 LGHDT, CDR2 YNNKEL (reference sequence). V was pared by 6 bases and J by 5 bases, with 8 bases of the junction left unmatched. This CDR3 region has 15 residues. The CDR3 DNA sequence: TGTGCCAGCAGACACAGCGGGGGGGCCGGAGATACGCAGTATTTT. Protein sequence: CASRHSGGAGDTQYF.

This clonotype has at least ten counts. V and J are TRBV5-1 and TRBJ2-3, with TRBD1 matching over 8 bases. The germline CDR1 and CDR2 sequences are SGHRS and YFSETQ. The CDR3 has 14 amino acids. V dropped 4 bases and J dropped 6; count of bases not matched to a gene: 7. CDR3 in amino acids: CASSMGQAGDTQYF. As DNA, the CDR3 is TGCGCCAGCAGCATGGGACAGGCGGGCGATACGCAGTATTTT. The whole variable domain, remainder taken from reference TRBV5-1 and TRBJ2-3, is KAGVTQTPRYLIKTRGQQVTLSCSPISGHRSVSWYQQTPGQGLQFLFEYFSETQRNKGNFPGRFSGRQFSNSRSEMNVSTLELGDSALYLCASSMGQAGDTQYFGPGTRLTVL.

This clonotype was counted many times. This chain connects TRBV12-3 or TRBV12-4 to TRBJ2-3, with TRBD1 matching over 11 bases. V trimming: 5 bases; J trimming: 5 bases; junction bases outside the gene matches: 6. CDR3 length: 15 residues. CDR3 sequence (DNA): TGTGCCAGCAGTAGACCGGGACAGGGGGGAGATACGCAGTATTTT. The encoded protein is CASSRPGQGGDTQYF.

With regard to this clonotype: This may be a read error: a much more frequent sequence differs by one nucleotide. The genes are TRBV7-9 and TRBJ1-4; tentative D call: TRBD1 (6 bases). The CDR3 loop spans 16 amino acids. CDR1 and CDR2 (germline): SEHNR, FQNEAQ (reference sequence). V gave up 6 bases and J gave up 3 bases, with 17 bases separating them. The DNA of the CDR3 is TGTGCCAGCAGACCCCAGGGGAGGGACTCTAATGAAAAACTGTTTTTT. It translates to CASRPQGRDSNEKLFF.

This clonotype was observed many times. The chain recombines TRBV29-1 with TRBJ1-1; no reliable D call. V shed 1 base and J shed 0 bases, with 6 bases lying between them. Germline V lookup: CDR1 SQVTM, CDR2 ANQGSEA. The CDR3 contains 13 residues. The DNA of the CDR3 is TGCAGCGTTGAAGGATATATGAACACTGAAGCTTTCTTT. It codes for CSVEGYMNTEAFF.

The sample holds many counts of this clonotype. This rearrangement joins TRBV7-2 to TRBJ2-7; the match to TRBD2 covers 9 bases. Trimming cost V 1 base and J 2 bases; bases outside gene matches: 3. Germline assignment: CDR1 SGHTA and CDR2 FQGNSA. The CDR3 runs to 15 residues. The CDR3 loop reads CASSLVAGATYEQYV. DNA of the CDR3: TGTGCCAGCAGCTTAGTAGCGGGGGCTACCTACGAGCAGTACGTC.

The V gene is TRBV5-1, the J gene TRBJ1-2, with D unresolved. Trimming shortened V by 0 bases and J by 6 bases, and 21 bases separated the two germline ends. In germline, CDR1 is SGHRS, CDR2 YFSETQ. The length of the CDR3 is 17 residues. CDR3 coding DNA: TGCGCCAGCAGCTTGGCCCCACACCTACCCCAGGCTAATGGCTACACCTTC. It codes for CASSLAPHLPQANGYTF.

This clonotype was seen repeatedly, ten times or more. The gene calls are TRBV7-2 and TRBJ2-1; 11 bases match TRBD1. Germline loops: CDR1 SGHTA, CDR2 FQGNSA. V gave up 5 bases and J gave up 15 bases; unmatched junction bases: 12. The CDR3 length is 14 residues. The CDR3 DNA reads as TGTGCCAGCAGCGCCCGGACAGGGGGCCGGGAGGTGTTCTTC. Residues: CASSARTGGREVFF.

This clonotype turned up a few times. CDR3 sequence: CASSFPLAGGTDTQYF. CDR3 DNA: TGCGCCAGCAGCTTTCCCCTAGCGGGGGGCACAGATACGCAGTATTTT. The chain links TRBV5-1 to TRBJ2-3; TRBD2 aligns across 10 bases. After removal of 2 bases from V and 1 base from J, the junction contained 4 bases not matched to a gene. Germline CDR1 reads SGHRS; CDR2 reads YFSETQ. The CDR3 totals 16 residues.

There are a few counts of this clonotype. The V gene is TRBV6-1, the J gene TRBJ2-7; 7 bases match TRBD1. The V gene end was trimmed by 6 bases and the J gene end by 0 bases; junction bases not matched to a gene: 11. The V gene's germline CDR1 is MNHNS and CDR2 SASEGT. The CDR3 has 16 residues. The CDR3 here is CASSPRQGVSSYEQYF. DNA of the CDR3: TGTGCCAGCAGCCCTAGACAGGGAGTAAGCTCCTACGAGCAGTACTTC.

This clonotype was seen at least ten times. The chain uses TRBV7-3 and TRBJ2-7, with 7 bases aligning to TRBD1. With V trimmed by 5 bases and J by 6 bases, 10 bases remained unmatched. The germline gives CDR1 SGHTA, CDR2 FQGTGA. The CDR3 sequence is 14 residues long. The CDR3 DNA reads as TGTGCCAGCAGCCCCACAAGGGACAGCCGCGAGCAGTACGTC. Protein: CASSPTRDSREQYV.

The J gene is TRBJ1-1, the V gene TRBV14; D possibly corresponds to TRBD1 (6 bases). V was cut by 4 bases and J by 1 base, with 10 bases left in between. Germline V CDR1 and CDR2: SGHDN, FVKESK. The CDR3 contains 14 residues. The CDR3 region has the DNA TGTGCCAGCAGCCGCCTACAGGGGAACACTGAAGCTTTCTTT. It encodes CASSRLQGNTEAFF. Based on the CDR3 plus reference TRBV14 and TRBJ1-1, the full variable domain is EAGVTQFPSHSVIEKGQTVTLRCDPISGHDNLYWYRRVMGKEIKFLLHFVKESKQDESGMPNNRFLAERTGGTYSTLKVQPAELEDSGVYFCASSRLQGNTEAFFGQGTRLTVV.

This clonotype was seen repeatedly, ten times or more. The gene calls are TRBV4-3 and TRBJ1-1; D is possibly TRBD1 (6 bases). Germline lookup yields CDR1 LGHNA and CDR2 YSLEER. Trimming took off 3 bases at V and 6 bases at J, with 17 bases between the two ends. The CDR3 sequence is 15 residues long. The CDR3 DNA reads TGCGCCAGCAGCCATGGACGAGGGGGTTTTCCTGAAGCTTTCTTT. Translating it yields CASSHGRGGFPEAFF.

This clonotype was seen more than once but under ten times. This chain links TRBV3-1 with TRBJ2-5, with D tentatively TRBD1 (6 bases). Trimming took off 4 bases at V and 2 bases at J, with 20 bases between the two ends. The CDR3 has 17 residues. Germline CDR1 LGHDT, CDR2 YNNKEL (reference sequence). The CDR3 spells CASSPRRRGGPQETQYF. In DNA, the CDR3 is TGTGCCAGCAGCCCCAGACGCAGGGGCGGTCCGCAAGAGACCCAGTACTTC.

This clonotype was seen a few times. The rearrangement links TRBV7-3 to TRBJ2-6; possibly TRBD1 or TRBD2 for D (5 bases each). The V gene lost 4 bases and the J gene lost 0 bases, with 13 bases spanning the gap. The CDR3 spans 17 residues. CDR1 is SGHTA, CDR2 FQGTGA, per germline. CDR3 sequence: CASSSQGRLSGANVLTF. The CDR3, as DNA: TGTGCCAGCAGCTCCCAGGGACGGCTCTCTGGGGCCAACGTCCTGACTTTC.

This clonotype showed up many times. CDR3 sequence: CASSVAAVSSYEQYF. DNA for the CDR3: TGTGCCAGCAGCGTAGCGGCAGTCAGCTCCTACGAGCAGTACTTC. This sequence joins TRBV9 and TRBJ2-7; D unclear. V lost 0 bases and J lost 0, with 10 bases in between. Germline CDR1 and CDR2: SGDLS and YYNGEE. The CDR3 has 15 residues.